This T cell receptor beta chain was captured by sequencing in a study of Graves' ophthalmopathy and Graves' hyperthyroidism. The wider study: Researchers obtained peripheral blood at initial diagnosis, before any treatment had begun.

Transcripts of RNA were the source for amplifying TCR beta CDR3 regions. Scientists carried out first-round RT-PCR using HTBI primers and then a second-round multiplex PCR. TCRdb recomputed calls from the multiplex PCR reads with MiXCR, one row per CDR3 protein. The sample consists of some 520,000 distinct CDR3 sequences, about 15% of them appearing once. This clonotype was detected ten times or more. Ophthalmopathy-affected donors exhibited moderate-to-severe activity, CAS ≥3, NOSPECS ≥4, and duration under 3 months. From fresh peripheral blood, 8.5 to 10 ml in volume, the PBMCs were obtained. The CDR3 spans 11 residues. V was trimmed by 1 base and J by 8 bases, leaving 4 bases between them. Germline CDR1 and CDR2: KGHDR and SFDVKD.

J is TRBJ1-2 and V is TRBV24-1; D ambiguous. Sequencing used blood. The TCR was taken from a woman under 40 with Graves' ophthalmopathy. The CDR3 protein is CATSDLQGYTF. DNA for the CDR3: TGTGCCACCAGTGATTTACAGGGCTACACCTTC.